The next 4 T cell receptor beta chains were all read from a single sample in a study of CD8+CD57+ T cells in acquired aplastic anemia. Profiling of TCR beta VDJ combinations and CDR3 sequences used genomic DNA as template. TCRdb itself ran the reads through MiXCR, one entry per CDR3 protein. The sample yields just over 450,000 distinct CDR3 sequences, more than 25% seen once. Before being chosen for sequencing, patients had shown CD8+CD57+ cell expansion by flow cytometry. Sequenced input: sorted CD4+, CD8+, or CD8+CD57+ T cells (not recorded which) from PBMCs. Source of these receptors: a human donor with aplastic anemia.

This clonotype has just a few counts. This chain connects TRBV6-5 to TRBJ1-3, with 7 bases aligning to TRBD1. Losses at the gene ends were 0 bases for V and 4 bases for J; bases not matched to a gene: 6. The germline V gene encodes CDR1 MNHEY and CDR2 SVGAGI. The CDR3 totals 16 residues. The CDR3 here is CASSYSGQVLGNTIYF. Written as DNA, the CDR3 is TGTGCCAGCAGTTACTCCGGACAGGTTCTCGGAAACACCATATATTTT.

This clonotype appeared many times. V usage is TRBV19 and J usage is TRBJ2-7; 8 bases align to TRBD2. This CDR3 spans 15 amino acids. In germline, CDR1 is LNHDA, CDR2 SQIVND (reference sequence). V shed 8 bases, J shed 3 bases, and the junction held 12 bases outside the gene matches. CDR3 in amino acids: CASGGVAGGNYEQYF. In DNA form, the CDR3 reads TGTGCCAGTGGCGGTGTGGCGGGAGGCAACTACGAGCAGTACTTC.

The rearrangement uses TRBV7-9 and TRBJ2-1; 7 bases align to TRBD2. The CDR3 runs to 15 residues. V shed 5 bases, J shed 8 bases, and the junction held 12 bases outside the gene matches. CDR1 is SEHNR, CDR2 FQNEAQ, per germline (reference sequence). The CDR3 is CASSDTGGRDDEQFF. CDR3 in DNA: TGTGCCAGCAGCGACACGGGCGGGAGAGACGATGAGCAGTTCTTC.

Only a few counts were recorded for this clonotype. The V call is TRBV11-2, the J call TRBJ2-7; 9 nucleotides match TRBD1. Trimming took 5 bases from V and 3 from J; bases not matched to a gene: 5. The CDR3 is 14 residues long. Per germline, CDR1 SGHAT and CDR2 FQNNGV. The CDR3 DNA reads as TGTGCCAGCAGCCGGGACAGGGAGCACTACGAGCAGTACTTC. This sequence encodes CASSRDREHYEQYF.